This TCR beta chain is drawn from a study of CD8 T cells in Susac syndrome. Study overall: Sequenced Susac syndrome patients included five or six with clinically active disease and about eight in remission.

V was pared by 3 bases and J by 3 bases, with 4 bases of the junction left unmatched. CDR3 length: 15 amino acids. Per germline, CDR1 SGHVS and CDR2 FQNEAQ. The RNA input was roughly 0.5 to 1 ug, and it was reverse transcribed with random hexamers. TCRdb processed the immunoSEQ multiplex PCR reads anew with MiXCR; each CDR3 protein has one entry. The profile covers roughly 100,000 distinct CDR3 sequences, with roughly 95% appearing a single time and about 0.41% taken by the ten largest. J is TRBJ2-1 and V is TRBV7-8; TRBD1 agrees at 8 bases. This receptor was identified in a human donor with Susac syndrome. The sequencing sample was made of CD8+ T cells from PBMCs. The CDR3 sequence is CASSFRTGIYNEQFF. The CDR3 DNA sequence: TGTGCCAGCAGCTTTCGGACAGGGATCTACAATGAGCAGTTCTTC.